The 14 T cell receptor beta chains below were found in one sample sequenced in a study of OX40 agonist ivuxolimab in advanced cancers. Clones were read by immunoSEQ multiplex PCR, and TCRdb kept only the in-frame ones, dropping some. The table records some 85,000 clones, roughly nine tenths of them present only once. The sequenced sample was CD4+ or CD8+ T cells sorted from blood, obtained in a trial of the OX40 agonist ivuxolimab. These receptors originate from an adult with an advanced solid tumor such as melanoma, head and neck, liver or kidney cancer.

CDR3 sequence reads: CASSPVSGGTDTQYF. CDR3 nucleotides: TGTGCCAGCTCACCGGTATCTGGGGGCACAGATACGCAGTATTTT. This chain connects TRBV18 to TRBJ2-3; D gene ambiguous. From germline, CDR1 is KGHSH and CDR2 LQKENI. V was clipped by 3 bases and J by 1 base, with 11 bases between them. This CDR3 is 15 amino acids long.

The chain combines TRBV5-1 with TRBJ2-7, with TRBD2 identical over 12 bases. Germline V lookup: CDR1 SGHRS, CDR2 YFSETQ. This CDR3 spans 18 amino acids. Trimming at V came to 0 bases and at J to 0 bases, leaving 7 bases not matched to a gene. This chain's CDR3 is CASSLGLAGGPSSYEQYF. DNA for the CDR3: TGCGCCAGCAGCTTGGGGCTAGCGGGAGGGCCGAGCTCCTACGAGCAGTACTTC.

Regarding this clone: The same CDR3 can be traced to other DNA sequences in this sample. The rearrangement joins TRBV5-6 to TRBJ2-7; D is unresolved. Germline loops: CDR1 SGHDT, CDR2 YYEEEE. Between the trimmed V and J ends, which lost 0 bases and 3 bases, there was a span of 4 bases. The CDR3 is 12 amino acids. The CDR3: CASSLVGYEQYF. Written as DNA, the CDR3 is TGTGCCAGCAGCTTGGTCGGCTACGAGCAGTACTTC.

This chain joins TRBV29-1 and TRBJ2-2; D call uncertain. The ends were cut back, 6 bases at V and 6 bases at J, with 20 bases in the middle. Germline CDR1 reads SQVTM; CDR2 reads ANQGSEA. This CDR3 is built from 15 residues. The CDR3 DNA sequence: TGCAGCGTAGGCAAGTGGCATCTAAAGGCCGGGGAGCTGTTTTTT. Its protein product is CSVGKWHLKAGELFF.

The table lists this clone with a count of one. This chain uses TRBV18 with TRBJ1-2; 11 bases agree with TRBD1. CDR1 is KGHSH, CDR2 LQKENI, per germline. This CDR3 spans 16 amino acids. Germline trimming cut 0 bases from V and 7 bases from J; bases unmatched to any gene: 7. The CDR3: CASSPPGQGAKSGYTF. The CDR3, as DNA: TGTGCCAGCTCACCACCCGGACAGGGGGCTAAATCTGGCTACACCTTC. The full variable domain, rest sourced from reference TRBV18 and TRBJ1-2, is NAGVMQNPRHLVRRRGQEARLRCSPMKGHSHVYWYRQLPEEGLKFMVYLQKENIIDESGMPKERFSAEFPKEGPSILRIQQVVRGDSAAYFCASSPPGQGAKSGYTFGSGTRLTVV.

The chain couples TRBV28 to TRBJ1-1, with a possible D match to TRBD1 (5 bases). The CDR3 loop spans 14 amino acids. The V end was cut by 3 bases, the J end by 7 bases, with 15 bases between. Germline V gene sequence: CDR1 MDHEN, CDR2 SYDVKM. CDR3 DNA: TGTGCCAGCAGTTTTATTCAGGGAGAGAGTGAAGCTTTCTTT. It encodes CASSFIQGESEAFF.

The chain employs TRBV6-1 and TRBJ2-2, with D uncertain. The germline V and J ends were trimmed by 2 bases and 4 bases, with 11 bases remaining between them. Germline V CDR1 and CDR2: MNHNS, SASEGT. The CDR3 contains 15 residues. For the CDR3, the DNA is TGTGCCAGCAGTGAATTTGTAGTGGGCACCGGGGAGCTGTTTTTT. This codes for CASSEFVVGTGELFF.

The chain carries TRBV19 and TRBJ2-3; D not resolved. CDR3 length equals 14 residues. The V gene lost 3 bases and the J gene lost 0 bases, with 7 bases spanning the gap. Germline V lookup: CDR1 LNHDA, CDR2 SQIVND (reference sequence). The CDR3 region is CASSMRPSTDTQYF. The CDR3 nucleotides read TGTGCCAGTAGTATGAGGCCTAGCACAGATACGCAGTATTTT.

The chain carries TRBV28 and TRBJ2-5; D possibly corresponds to TRBD2 (5 bases). There are 14 residues in the CDR3. The germline V and J ends were trimmed by 3 bases and 5 bases, with 13 bases remaining between them. Germline V CDR1 and CDR2: MDHEN, SYDVKM. The CDR3 DNA sequence: TGTGCCAGCAGTTTTCGACCTAGCCGGGAGACCCAGTACTTC. Its translation is CASSFRPSRETQYF.

This sequence joins TRBV6-4 and TRBJ2-3; the D gene could be TRBD1 or TRBD2 (6 bases each). CDR3 length equals 13 residues. Germline V gene data show CDR1 as MRHNA and CDR2 as SNTAGT. Deletions cut 1 base from V and 8 bases from J, with 10 bases between. CDR3 region: CASSDLGGSTQYF. CDR3 DNA sequence: TGTGCCAGCAGTGACTTAGGGGGGAGTACGCAGTATTTT.

The chain recombines TRBV18 with TRBJ2-5; D is unclear. In germline, CDR1 is KGHSH, CDR2 LQKENI. CDR3 length equals 12 residues. Trimming removed 0 bases at V and 7 bases at J, with 6 bases between. The CDR3: CASSPPHGTQYF. The DNA for the CDR3 is TGTGCCAGCTCACCACCTCATGGGACCCAGTACTTC.

This chain joins TRBV5-6 and TRBJ1-6; D perhaps matches TRBD1 (5 bases). The CDR3 has 15 amino acids. The V gene's germline CDR1 is SGHDT and CDR2 YYEEEE. With 4 bases removed from V and 10 bases from J, the gap between germline ends came to 18 bases. The CDR3 region has the DNA TGTGCCAGCAGCCCCCCCGGCAGGGAGAGGTCACCCCTCCACTTT. Its translation is CASSPPGRERSPLHF.

The chain uses TRBV18 and TRBJ2-7; D might be TRBD1 or TRBD2, each matching 6 bases. In germline, CDR1 is KGHSH, CDR2 LQKENI. The CDR3 covers 16 residues. The V and J ends lost 0 bases and 5 bases respectively, with 17 bases between them. This CDR3 reads CASSPPRGRSKDEQYF. The CDR3 nucleotides are TGTGCCAGCTCACCACCCCGGGGGCGCAGTAAAGACGAGCAGTACTTC.

CDR3 in DNA: TGTGCCAGCAGCTTAATGAGGGATGGCTACACCTTC. It translates to CASSLMRDGYTF. This chain joins TRBV7-2 and TRBJ1-2; D is undetermined. Germline V CDR1 and CDR2: SGHTA, FQGNSA. This CDR3 has 12 amino acids. Trimming removed 2 bases from V and 6 bases from J, with 7 bases in between.